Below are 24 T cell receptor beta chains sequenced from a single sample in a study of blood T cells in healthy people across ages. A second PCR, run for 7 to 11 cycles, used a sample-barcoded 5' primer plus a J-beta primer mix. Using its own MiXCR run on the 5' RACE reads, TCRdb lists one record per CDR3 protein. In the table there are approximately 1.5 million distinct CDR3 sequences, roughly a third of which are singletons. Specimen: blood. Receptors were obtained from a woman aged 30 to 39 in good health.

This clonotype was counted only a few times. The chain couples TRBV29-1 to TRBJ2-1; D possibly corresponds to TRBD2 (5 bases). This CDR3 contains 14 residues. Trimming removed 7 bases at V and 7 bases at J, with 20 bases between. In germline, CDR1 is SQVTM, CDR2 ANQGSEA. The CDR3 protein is CSAPGVGQTNEQFF. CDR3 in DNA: TGCAGCGCCCCCGGGGTTGGGCAGACGAATGAGCAGTTCTTC.

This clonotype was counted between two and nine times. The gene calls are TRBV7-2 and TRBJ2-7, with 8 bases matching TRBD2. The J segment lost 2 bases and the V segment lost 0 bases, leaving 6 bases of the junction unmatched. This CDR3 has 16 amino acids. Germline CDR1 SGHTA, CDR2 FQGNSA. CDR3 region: CASSLAVAGSAYEQYF. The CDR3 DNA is TGTGCCAGCAGCTTAGCAGTAGCGGGGAGCGCCTACGAGCAGTACTTC.

CDR3 in DNA: TGTGCCAGCAGTTACTCGACAGCGGGAGAAGTTCAGTACTTC. This sequence encodes CASSYSTAGEVQYF. The chain couples TRBV6-5 to TRBJ2-4; the match to TRBD2 covers 8 bases. Germline V gene lookup returns CDR1 MNHEY and CDR2 SVGAGI. The CDR3 contains 14 residues. V shed 0 bases and J 11 bases; nucleotides not matched to a gene: 6.

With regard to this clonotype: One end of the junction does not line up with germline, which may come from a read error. CDR3: CASSVGSLGTNGARSYNERFF. The CDR3 nucleotides are TGTGCCAGCAGCGTAGGTAGTTTAGGGACAAATGGGGCGAGGTCCTACAATGAGCGGTTCTTC. The V call is TRBV9, the J call TRBJ2-1, with D possibly being TRBD1 (6 bases). The CDR3 length is 21 residues. CDR1 and CDR2 from the germline V gene are SGDLS and YYNGEE. The variable domain in full, completed from reference TRBV9 and TRBJ2-1, reads DSGVTQTPKHLITATGQRVTLRCSPRSGDLSVYWYQQSLDQGLQFLIQYYNGEERAKGNILERFSAQQFPDLHSELNLSSLELGDSALYFCASSVGSLGTNGARSYNERFFGPGTRLTVL.

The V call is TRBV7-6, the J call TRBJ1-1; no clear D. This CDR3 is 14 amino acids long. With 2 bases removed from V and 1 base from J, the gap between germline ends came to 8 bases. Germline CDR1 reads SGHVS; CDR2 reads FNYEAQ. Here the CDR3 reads CASSLRPQNTEAFF. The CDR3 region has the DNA TGTGCCAGCAGCTTAAGGCCCCAGAACACTGAAGCTTTCTTT.

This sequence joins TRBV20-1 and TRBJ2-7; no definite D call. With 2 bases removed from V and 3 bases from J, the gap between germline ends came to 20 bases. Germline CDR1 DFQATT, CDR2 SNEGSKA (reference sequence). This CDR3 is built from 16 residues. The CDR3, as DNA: TGCAGTGCTAGAAGGGTACCCCAAAGGCGAAACTACGAGCAGTACTTC. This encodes CSARRVPQRRNYEQYF.

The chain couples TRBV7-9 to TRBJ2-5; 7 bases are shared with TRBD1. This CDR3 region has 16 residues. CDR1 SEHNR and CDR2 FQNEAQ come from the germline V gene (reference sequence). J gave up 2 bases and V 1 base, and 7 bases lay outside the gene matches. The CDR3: CASSLGAGTAQETQYF. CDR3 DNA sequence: TGTGCCAGCAGCTTAGGCGCCGGGACAGCTCAAGAGACCCAGTACTTC.

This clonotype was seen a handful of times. CDR3 sequence reads: CSVGLAGDNEQFF. The DNA of the CDR3 is TGCAGCGTTGGACTAGCGGGTGACAATGAGCAGTTCTTC. V gene TRBV29-1 combines with J gene TRBJ2-1, with 10 positions matching TRBD2. V dropped 4 bases and J dropped 5; count of bases not matched to a gene: 2. Germline CDR1 SQVTM, CDR2 ANQGSEA. The CDR3 has 13 residues.

CDR3 nucleotide sequence: TGCGCCAGCAGCTTGGGGGGACTAGGGAAAAATGAGCAGTTCTTC. Amino acid sequence: CASSLGGLGKNEQFF. The chain links TRBV5-1 to TRBJ2-1, with 8 bases fitting TRBD2. V lost 0 bases to trimming and J lost 7 bases; unmatched junction nucleotides: 6. CDR1 is SGHRS, CDR2 YFSETQ, per germline. The CDR3 is 15 residues long.

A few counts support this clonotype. The CDR3 sequence is CASSSPASGGYEQFF. The CDR3 DNA is TGCGCCAGCAGCTCACCGGCTAGCGGGGGATATGAGCAGTTCTTC. The rearrangement joins TRBV4-1 to TRBJ2-1; 10 bases match TRBD2. The CDR3 totals 15 residues. Germline V gene data show CDR1 as MGHRA and CDR2 as YSYEKL. V gave up 5 bases and J gave up 8 bases; unmatched junction bases: 9.

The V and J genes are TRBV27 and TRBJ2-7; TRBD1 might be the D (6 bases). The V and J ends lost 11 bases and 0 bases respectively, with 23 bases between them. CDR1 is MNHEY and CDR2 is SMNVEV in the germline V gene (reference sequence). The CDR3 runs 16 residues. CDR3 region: CAGGFLTGLSSYEQYF. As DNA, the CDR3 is TGTGCCGGTGGATTCTTGACAGGCCTAAGCTCCTACGAGCAGTACTTC.

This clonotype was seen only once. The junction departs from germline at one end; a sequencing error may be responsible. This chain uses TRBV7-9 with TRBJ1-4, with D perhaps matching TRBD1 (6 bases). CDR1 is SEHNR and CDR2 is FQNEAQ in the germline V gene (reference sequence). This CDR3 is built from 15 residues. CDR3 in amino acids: CASSAEGTSNGKLFF. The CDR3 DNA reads TGTGCCAGCAGCGCGGAGGGGACATCGAATGGAAAACTGTTTTTT.

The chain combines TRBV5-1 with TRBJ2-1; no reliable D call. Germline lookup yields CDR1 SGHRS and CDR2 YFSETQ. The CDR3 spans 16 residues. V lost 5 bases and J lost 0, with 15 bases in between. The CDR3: CASRRWVGSSYNEQFF. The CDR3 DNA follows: TGCGCCAGCAGGAGGTGGGTGGGAAGCTCCTACAATGAGCAGTTCTTC.

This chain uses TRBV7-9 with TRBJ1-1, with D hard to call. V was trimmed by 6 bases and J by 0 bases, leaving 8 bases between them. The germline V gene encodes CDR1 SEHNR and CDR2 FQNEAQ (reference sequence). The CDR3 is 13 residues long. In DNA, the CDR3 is TGTGCCAGCAGGGCCGAAATGAACACTGAAGCTTTCTTT. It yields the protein CASRAEMNTEAFF.

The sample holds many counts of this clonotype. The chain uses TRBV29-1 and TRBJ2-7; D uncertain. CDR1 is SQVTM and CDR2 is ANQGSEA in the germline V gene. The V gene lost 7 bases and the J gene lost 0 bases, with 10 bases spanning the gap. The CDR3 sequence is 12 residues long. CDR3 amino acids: CSAVGNSYEQYF. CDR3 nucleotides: TGCAGCGCAGTGGGCAACTCCTACGAGCAGTACTTC.

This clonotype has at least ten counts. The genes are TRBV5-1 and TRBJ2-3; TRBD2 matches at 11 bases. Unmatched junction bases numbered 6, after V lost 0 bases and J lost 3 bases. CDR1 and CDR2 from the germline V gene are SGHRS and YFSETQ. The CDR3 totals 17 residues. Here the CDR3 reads CASSLAASGRITDTQYF. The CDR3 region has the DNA TGCGCCAGCAGCTTGGCCGCTAGCGGGAGGATAACAGATACGCAGTATTTT.

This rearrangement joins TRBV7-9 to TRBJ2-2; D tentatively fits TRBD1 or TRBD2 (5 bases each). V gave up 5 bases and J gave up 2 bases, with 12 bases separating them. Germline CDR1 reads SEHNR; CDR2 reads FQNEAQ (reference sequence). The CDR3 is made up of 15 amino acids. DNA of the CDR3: TGTGCCAGCAGCCACCAGGGACCTAACACCGGGGAGCTGTTTTTT. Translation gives CASSHQGPNTGELFF. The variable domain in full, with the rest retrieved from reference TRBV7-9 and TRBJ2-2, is DTGVSQNPRHKITKRGQNVTFRCDPISEHNRLYWYRQTLGQGPEFLTYFQNEAQLEKSRLLSDRFSAERPKGSFSTLEIQRTEQGDSAMYLCASSHQGPNTGELFFGEGSRLTVL.

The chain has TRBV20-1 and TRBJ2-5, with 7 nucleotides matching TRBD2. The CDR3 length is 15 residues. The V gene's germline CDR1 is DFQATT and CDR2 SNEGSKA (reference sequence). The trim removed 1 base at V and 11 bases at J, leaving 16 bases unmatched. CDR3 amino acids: CSARVVFGRTEEQYF. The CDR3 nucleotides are TGCAGTGCTAGAGTGGTATTCGGGAGGACGGAAGAGCAGTACTTC.

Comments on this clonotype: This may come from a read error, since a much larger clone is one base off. Here the CDR3 reads CASSSTSGFSYEQYF. In DNA form, the CDR3 reads TGTGCCAGCAGCTCGACTAGCGGGTTTTCCTACGAGCAGTACTTC. This chain connects TRBV28 to TRBJ2-4, with 10 nucleotides matching TRBD2. The DNA matches TRBJ2-7 better at its end, which makes the J call doubtful. There are 15 residues in the CDR3. Looked up from germline, CDR1 is MDHEN and CDR2 is SYDVKM.

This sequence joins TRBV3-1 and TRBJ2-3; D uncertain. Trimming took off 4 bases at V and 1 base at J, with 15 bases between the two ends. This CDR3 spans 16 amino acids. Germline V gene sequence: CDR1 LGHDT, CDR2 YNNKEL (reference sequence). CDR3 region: CASSLSRRSGTDTQYF. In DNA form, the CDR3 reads TGTGCCAGCAGCCTCAGTCGGCGGTCGGGCACAGATACGCAGTATTTT.

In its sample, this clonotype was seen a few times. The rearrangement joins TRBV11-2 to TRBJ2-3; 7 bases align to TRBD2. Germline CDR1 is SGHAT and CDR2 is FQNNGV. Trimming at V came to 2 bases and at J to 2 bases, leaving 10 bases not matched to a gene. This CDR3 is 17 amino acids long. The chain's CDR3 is CASSLQVGGSTTDTQYF. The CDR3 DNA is TGTGCCAGCAGCTTACAAGTCGGCGGGAGTACCACAGATACGCAGTATTTT. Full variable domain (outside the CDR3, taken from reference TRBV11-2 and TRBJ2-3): EAGVAQSPRYKIIEKRQSVAFWCNPISGHATLYWYQQILGQGPKLLIQFQNNGVVDDSQLPKDRFSAERLKGVDSTLKIQPAKLEDSAVYLCASSLQVGGSTTDTQYFGPGTRLTVL.

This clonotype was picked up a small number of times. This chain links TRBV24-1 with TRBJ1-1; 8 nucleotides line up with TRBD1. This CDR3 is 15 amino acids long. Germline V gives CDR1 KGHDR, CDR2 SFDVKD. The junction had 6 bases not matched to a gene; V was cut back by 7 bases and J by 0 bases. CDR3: CATRFQGALNTEAFF. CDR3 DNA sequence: TGTGCCACCAGGTTCCAGGGGGCTTTGAACACTGAAGCTTTCTTT.

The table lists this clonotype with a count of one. The CDR3 sequence is CASSLVAAGEDEKLFF. The CDR3 nucleotides are TGTGCCAGCAGCTTGGTGGCGGCAGGGGAAGATGAAAAACTGTTTTTT. V and J are TRBV5-6 and TRBJ1-4; D may be TRBD1 (6 bases). Germline V gene data show CDR1 as SGHDT and CDR2 as YYEEEE. V shed 0 bases and J shed 6 bases, with 15 bases lying between them. The CDR3 spans 16 residues.

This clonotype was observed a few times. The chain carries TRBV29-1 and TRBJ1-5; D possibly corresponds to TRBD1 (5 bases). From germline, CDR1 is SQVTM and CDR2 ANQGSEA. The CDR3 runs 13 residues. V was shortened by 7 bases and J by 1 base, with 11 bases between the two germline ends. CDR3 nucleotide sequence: TGCAGCGCAGGACACTCCAGCAATCAGCCCCAGCATTTT. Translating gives CSAGHSSNQPQHF.